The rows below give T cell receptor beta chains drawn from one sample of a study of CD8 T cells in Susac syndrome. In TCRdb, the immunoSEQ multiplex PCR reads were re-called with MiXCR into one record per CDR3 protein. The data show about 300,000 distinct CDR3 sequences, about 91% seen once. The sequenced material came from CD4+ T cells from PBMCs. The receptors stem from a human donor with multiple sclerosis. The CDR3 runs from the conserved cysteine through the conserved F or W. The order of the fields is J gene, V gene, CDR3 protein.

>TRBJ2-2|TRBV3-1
CASSPPALAGSLRGTGELFF
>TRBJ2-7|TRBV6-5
CASTLSRGSVQYF
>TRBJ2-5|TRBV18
CASSPLRGQQETQYF
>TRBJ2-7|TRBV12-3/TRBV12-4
CASSLYPYEQYF
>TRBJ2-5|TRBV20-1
CSAPNRAERGKETQYF
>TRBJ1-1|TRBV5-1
CASSLTPGTEAFF
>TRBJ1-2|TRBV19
CASSISPDRVRRGYTF
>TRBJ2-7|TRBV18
CASSPPEVGPREQYF
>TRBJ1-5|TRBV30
CAWSVTRRGNNQPQHF
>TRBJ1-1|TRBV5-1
CASSLQAGSLNTEAFF
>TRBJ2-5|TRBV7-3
CASSPTSGTQETQYF
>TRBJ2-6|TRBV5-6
CASSLRVSGANVLTF
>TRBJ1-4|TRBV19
CASALTNEKLFF
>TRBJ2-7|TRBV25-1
CASSVGGLAYEQYF
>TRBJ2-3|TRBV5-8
CASSWRGDSMSGHTQYF